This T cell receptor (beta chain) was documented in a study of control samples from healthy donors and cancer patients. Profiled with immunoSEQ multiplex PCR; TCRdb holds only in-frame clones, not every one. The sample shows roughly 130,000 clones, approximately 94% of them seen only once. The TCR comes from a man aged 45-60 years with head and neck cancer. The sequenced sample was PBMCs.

The CDR3 here is CASSSDSGLGNQPQHF. CDR3 sequence (DNA): TGTGCCAGCAGCTCAGACAGCGGTTTGGGCAATCAGCCCCAGCATTTT. The chain recombines TRBV7-9 with TRBJ1-5; possibly TRBD1 for D (5 bases). Trimming took off 4 bases at V and 2 bases at J, with 15 bases between the two ends. This CDR3 region has 16 residues. CDR1 SEHNR and CDR2 FQNEAQ come from the germline V gene (reference sequence).